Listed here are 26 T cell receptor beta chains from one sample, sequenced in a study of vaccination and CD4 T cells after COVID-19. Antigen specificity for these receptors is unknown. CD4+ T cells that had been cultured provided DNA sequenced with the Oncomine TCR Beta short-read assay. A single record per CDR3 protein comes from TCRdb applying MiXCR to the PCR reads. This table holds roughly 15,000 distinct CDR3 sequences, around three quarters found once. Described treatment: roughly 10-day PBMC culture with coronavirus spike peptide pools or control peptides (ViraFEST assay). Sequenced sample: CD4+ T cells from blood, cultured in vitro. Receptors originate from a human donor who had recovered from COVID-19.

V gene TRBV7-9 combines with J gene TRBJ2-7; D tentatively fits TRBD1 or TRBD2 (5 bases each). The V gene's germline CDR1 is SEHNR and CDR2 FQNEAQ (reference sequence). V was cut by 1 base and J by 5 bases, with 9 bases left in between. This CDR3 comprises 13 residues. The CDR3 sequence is CASSLVGGDEQYF. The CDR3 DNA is TGTGCCAGCAGCTTAGTTGGGGGAGACGAGCAGTACTTC.

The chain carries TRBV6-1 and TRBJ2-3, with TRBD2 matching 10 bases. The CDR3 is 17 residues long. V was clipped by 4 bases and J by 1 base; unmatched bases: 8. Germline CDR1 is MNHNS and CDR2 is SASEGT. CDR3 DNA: TGTGCCAGCAGTGCGGGGTTTCTAGCGGGAGGCACAGATACGCAGTATTTT. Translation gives CASSAGFLAGGTDTQYF.

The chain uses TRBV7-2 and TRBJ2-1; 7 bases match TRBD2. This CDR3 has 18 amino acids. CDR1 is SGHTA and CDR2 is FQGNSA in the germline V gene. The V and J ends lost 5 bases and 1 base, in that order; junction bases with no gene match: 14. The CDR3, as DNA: TGTGCCAGCAGCCTTGCTCGGGCGGGAGTTGGGTCCTACAATGAGCAGTTCTTC. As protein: CASSLARAGVGSYNEQFF.

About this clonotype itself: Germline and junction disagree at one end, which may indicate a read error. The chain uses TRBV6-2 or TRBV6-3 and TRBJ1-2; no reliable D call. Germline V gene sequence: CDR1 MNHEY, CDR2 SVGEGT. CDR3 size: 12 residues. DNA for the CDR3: TGTGCCAGCAATTACGTCCGCGGGGGCTACACCTTC. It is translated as CASNYVRGGYTF.

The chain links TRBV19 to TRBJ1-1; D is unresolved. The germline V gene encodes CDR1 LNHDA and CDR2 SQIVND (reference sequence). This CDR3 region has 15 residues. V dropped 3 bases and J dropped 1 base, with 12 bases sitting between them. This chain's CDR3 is CASSIGRAANTEAFF. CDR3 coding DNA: TGTGCCAGTAGTATCGGTAGGGCAGCGAACACTGAAGCTTTCTTT. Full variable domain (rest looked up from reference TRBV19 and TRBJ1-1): DGGITQSPKYLFRKEGQNVTLSCEQNLNHDAMYWYRQDPGQGLRLIYYSQIVNDFQKGDIAEGYSVSREKKESFPLTVTSAQKNPTAFYLCASSIGRAANTEAFFGQGTRLTVV.

As DNA, the CDR3 is TGTGCCACCAGTGATAGGGGACAGGGCGGGGAAGAGACCCAGTACTTC. It translates to CATSDRGQGGEETQYF. This chain joins TRBV24-1 and TRBJ2-5; TRBD1 agrees at 9 bases. J lost 3 bases, V lost 3 bases, and 7 bases had no gene match. CDR1 is KGHDR and CDR2 is SFDVKD in the germline V gene. The CDR3 totals 16 residues.

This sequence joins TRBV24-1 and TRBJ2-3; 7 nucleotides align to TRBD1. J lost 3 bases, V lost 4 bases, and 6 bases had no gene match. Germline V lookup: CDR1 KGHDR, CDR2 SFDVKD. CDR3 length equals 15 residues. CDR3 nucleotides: TGTGCCACCAGTGACCGAGAGACAGGGACAGATACGCAGTATTTT. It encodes CATSDRETGTDTQYF.

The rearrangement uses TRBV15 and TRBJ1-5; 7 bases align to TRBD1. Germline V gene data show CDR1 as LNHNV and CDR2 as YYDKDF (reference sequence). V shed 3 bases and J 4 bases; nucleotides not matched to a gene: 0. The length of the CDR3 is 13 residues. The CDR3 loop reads CATSRTGNQPQHF. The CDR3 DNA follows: TGTGCCACCAGCAGGACAGGGAATCAGCCCCAGCATTTT. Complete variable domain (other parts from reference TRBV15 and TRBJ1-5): DAMVIQNPRYQVTQFGKPVTLSCSQTLNHNVMYWYQQKSSQAPKLLFHYYDKDFNNEADTPDNFQSRRPNTSFCFLDIRSPGLGDTAMYLCATSRTGNQPQHFGDGTRLSIL.

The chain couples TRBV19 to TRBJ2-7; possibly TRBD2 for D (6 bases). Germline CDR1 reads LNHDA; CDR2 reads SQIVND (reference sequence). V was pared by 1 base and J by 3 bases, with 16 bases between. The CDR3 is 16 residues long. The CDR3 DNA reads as TGTGCCAGTAGTATAGGTCGCGCTGCGGAGGGCTACGAGCAGTACTTC. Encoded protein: CASSIGRAAEGYEQYF.

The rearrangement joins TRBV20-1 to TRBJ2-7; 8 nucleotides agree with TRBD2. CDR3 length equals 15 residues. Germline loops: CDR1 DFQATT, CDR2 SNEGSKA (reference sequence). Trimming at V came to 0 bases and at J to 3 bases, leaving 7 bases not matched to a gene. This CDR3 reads CSARDSASGHYEQYF. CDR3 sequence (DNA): TGCAGTGCTAGAGATTCGGCTAGCGGGCACTACGAGCAGTACTTC.

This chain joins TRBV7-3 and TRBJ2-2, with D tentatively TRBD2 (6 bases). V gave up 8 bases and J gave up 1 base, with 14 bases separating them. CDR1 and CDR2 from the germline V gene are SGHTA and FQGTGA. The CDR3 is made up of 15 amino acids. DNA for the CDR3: TGTGCCAGCTCCCCGGGGCGGGGGAACACCGGGGAGCTGTTTTTT. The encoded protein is CASSPGRGNTGELFF.

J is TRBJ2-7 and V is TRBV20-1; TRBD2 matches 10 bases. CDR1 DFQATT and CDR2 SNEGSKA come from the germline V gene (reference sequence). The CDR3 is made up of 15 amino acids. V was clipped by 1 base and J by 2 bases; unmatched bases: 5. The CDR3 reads CSARVGGLATYEQYF. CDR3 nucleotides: TGCAGTGCTAGAGTTGGGGGACTAGCGACCTACGAGCAGTACTTC.

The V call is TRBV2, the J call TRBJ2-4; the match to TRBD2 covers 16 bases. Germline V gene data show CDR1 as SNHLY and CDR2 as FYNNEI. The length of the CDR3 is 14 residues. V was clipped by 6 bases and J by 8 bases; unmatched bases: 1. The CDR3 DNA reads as TGTGCCAGCAGGGGACTAGCGGGAGGGGACATTCAGTACTTC. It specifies CASRGLAGGDIQYF. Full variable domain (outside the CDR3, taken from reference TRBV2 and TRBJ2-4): EPEVTQTPSHQVTQMGQEVILRCVPISNHLYFYWYRQILGQKVEFLVSFYNNEISEKSEIFDDQFSVERPDGSNFTLKIRSTKLEDSAMYFCASRGLAGGDIQYFGAGTRLSVL.

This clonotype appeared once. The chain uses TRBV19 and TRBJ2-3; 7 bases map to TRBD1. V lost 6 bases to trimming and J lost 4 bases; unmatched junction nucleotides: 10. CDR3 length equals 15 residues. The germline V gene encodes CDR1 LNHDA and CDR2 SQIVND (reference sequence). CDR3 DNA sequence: TGTGCCAGTAGCCCGGACAGGATTGGTGCAGATACGCAGTATTTT. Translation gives CASSPDRIGADTQYF.

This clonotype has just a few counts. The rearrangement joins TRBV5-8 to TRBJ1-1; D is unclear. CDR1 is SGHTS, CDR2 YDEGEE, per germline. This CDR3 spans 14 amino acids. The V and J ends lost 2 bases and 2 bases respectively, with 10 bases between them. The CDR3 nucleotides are TGTGCCAGCAGCTTAGGGCAGACTAACACTGAAGCTTTCTTT. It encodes CASSLGQTNTEAFF.

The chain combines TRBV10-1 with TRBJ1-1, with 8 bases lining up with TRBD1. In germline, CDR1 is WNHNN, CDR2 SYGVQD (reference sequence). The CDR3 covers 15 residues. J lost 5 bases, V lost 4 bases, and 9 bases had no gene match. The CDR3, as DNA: TGCGCCAGCAGTGGAGGACAGGGCGGGCGGACTGAAGCTTTCTTT. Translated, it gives CASSGGQGGRTEAFF.

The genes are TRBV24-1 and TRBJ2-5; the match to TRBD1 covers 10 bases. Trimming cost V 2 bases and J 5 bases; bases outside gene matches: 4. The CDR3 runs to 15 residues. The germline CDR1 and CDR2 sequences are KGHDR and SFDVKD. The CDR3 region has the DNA TGTGCCACCAGTGATTCCGGGACAGGGGTTGAGACCCAGTACTTC. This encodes CATSDSGTGVETQYF.

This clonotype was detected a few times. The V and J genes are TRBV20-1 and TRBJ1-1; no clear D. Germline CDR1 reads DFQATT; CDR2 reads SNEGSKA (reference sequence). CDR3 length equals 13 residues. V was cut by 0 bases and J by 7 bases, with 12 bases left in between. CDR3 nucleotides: TGCAGTGCTAGAGATCCACTGTCCCTTGAAGCTTTCTTT. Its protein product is CSARDPLSLEAFF.

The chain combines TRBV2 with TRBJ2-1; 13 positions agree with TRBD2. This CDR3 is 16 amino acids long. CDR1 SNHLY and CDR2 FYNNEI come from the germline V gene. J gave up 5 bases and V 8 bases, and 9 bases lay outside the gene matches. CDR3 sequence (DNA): TGTGCCAGCGGGGGACTAGCGGGGCGTGGCGACAATGAGCAGTTCTTC. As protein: CASGGLAGRGDNEQFF.

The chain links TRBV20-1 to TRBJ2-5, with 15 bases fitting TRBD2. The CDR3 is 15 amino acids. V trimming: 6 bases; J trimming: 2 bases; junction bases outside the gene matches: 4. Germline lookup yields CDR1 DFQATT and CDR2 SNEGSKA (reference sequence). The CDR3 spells CSAGLAGGMQETQYF. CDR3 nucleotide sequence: TGCAGTGCCGGACTAGCGGGAGGGATGCAAGAGACCCAGTACTTC.

For the CDR3, the DNA is TGTGCCAGCAGCCCAATAGGGACTACCAGGGGGGATACGCAGTATTTT. It specifies CASSPIGTTRGDTQYF. V gene TRBV7-2 combines with J gene TRBJ2-3; D may be TRBD1 or TRBD2 (7 bases each). There are 16 residues in the CDR3. Trimming cost V 5 bases and J 6 bases, with 21 bases left between them. The germline CDR1 and CDR2 sequences are SGHTA and FQGNSA.

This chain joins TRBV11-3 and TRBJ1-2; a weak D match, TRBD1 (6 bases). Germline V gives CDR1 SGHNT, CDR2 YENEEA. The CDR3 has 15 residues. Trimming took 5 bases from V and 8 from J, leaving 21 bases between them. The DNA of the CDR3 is TGTGCCAGCAGCCTAGGAGGGGGGTATATGACCGGCTACACCTTC. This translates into CASSLGGGYMTGYTF.

The CDR3 nucleotides are TGTGCCAGCAGGCAACAGGGGAGGGATGGCTACACCTTC. The encoded protein is CASRQQGRDGYTF. The chain employs TRBV27 and TRBJ1-2; 7 nucleotides match TRBD1. V shed 6 bases, J shed 6 bases, and the junction held 7 bases outside the gene matches. The CDR3 sequence is 13 residues long. Germline values: CDR1 MNHEY, CDR2 SMNVEV (reference sequence).

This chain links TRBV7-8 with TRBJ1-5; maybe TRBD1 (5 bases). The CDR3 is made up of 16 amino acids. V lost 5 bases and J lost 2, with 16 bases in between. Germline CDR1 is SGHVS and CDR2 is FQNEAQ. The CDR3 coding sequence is TGTGCCAGCAGCCTCGCCGGGACCTCGGGCAATCAGCCCCAGCATTTT. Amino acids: CASSLAGTSGNQPQHF.

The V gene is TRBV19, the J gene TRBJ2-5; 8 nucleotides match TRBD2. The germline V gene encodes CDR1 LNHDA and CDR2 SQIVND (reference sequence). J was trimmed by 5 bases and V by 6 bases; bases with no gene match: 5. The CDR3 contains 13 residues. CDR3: CASRGTGGETQYF. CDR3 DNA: TGTGCCAGTAGGGGGACGGGGGGGGAGACCCAGTACTTC.

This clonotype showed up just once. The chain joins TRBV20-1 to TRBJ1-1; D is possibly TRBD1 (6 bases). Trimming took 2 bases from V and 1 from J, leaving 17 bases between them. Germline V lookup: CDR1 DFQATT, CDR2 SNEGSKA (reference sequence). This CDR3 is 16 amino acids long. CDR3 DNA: TGCAGTGCTAGACTATCAGGACAGCTGCCGAACACTGAAGCTTTCTTT. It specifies CSARLSGQLPNTEAFF.